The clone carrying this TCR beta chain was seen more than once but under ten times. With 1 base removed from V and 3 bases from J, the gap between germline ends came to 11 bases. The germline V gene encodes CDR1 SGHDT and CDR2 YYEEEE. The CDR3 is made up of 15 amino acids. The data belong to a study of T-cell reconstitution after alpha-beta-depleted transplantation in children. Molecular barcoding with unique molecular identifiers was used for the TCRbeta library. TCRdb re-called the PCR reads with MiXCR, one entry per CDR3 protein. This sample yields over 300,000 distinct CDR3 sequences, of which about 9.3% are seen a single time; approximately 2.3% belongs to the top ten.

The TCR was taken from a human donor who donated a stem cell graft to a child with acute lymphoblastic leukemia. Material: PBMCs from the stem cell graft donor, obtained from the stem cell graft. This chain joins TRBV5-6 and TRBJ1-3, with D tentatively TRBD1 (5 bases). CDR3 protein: CASSLYGGNGNTIYF. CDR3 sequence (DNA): TGTGCCAGCAGCTTGTACGGGGGTAATGGAAACACCATATATTTT.